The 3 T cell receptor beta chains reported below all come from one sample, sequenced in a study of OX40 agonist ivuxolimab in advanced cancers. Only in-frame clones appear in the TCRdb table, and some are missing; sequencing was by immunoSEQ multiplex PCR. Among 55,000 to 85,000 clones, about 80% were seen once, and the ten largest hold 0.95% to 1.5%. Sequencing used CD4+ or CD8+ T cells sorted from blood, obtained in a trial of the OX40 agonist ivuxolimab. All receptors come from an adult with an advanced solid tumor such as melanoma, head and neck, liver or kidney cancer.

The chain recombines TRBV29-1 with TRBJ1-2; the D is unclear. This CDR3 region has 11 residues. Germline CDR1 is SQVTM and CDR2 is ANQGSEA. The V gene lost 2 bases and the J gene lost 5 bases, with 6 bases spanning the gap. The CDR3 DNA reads TGCAGCGTTGAATCCGGTTATGGCTACACCTTC. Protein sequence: CSVESGYGYTF.

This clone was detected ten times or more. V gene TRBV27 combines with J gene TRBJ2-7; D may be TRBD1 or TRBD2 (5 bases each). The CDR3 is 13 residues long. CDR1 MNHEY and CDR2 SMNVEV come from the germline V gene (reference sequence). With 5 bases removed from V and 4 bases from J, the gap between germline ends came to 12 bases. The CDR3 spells CASSPLGAYEQYF. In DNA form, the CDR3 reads TGTGCCAGCAGTCCTCTCGGGGCTTACGAGCAGTACTTC.

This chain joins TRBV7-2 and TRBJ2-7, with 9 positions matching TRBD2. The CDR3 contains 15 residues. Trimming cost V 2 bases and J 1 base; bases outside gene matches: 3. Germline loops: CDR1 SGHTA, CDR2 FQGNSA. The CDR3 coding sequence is TGTGCCAGCAGCTTAATAGCGGGGGAATCCTACGAGCAGTACTTC. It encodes CASSLIAGESYEQYF.